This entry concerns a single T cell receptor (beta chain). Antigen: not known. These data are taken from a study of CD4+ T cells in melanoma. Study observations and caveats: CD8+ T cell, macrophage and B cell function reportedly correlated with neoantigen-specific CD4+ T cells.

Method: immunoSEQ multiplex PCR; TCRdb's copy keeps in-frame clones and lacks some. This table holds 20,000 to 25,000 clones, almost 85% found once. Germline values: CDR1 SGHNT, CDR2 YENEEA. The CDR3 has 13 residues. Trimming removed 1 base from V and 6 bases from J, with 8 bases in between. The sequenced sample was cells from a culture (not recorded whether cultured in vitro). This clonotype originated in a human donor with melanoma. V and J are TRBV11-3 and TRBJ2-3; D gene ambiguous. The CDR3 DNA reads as TGTGCCAGCAGCTTAGGATTTGGGGATACGCAGTATTTT. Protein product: CASSLGFGDTQYF.